These 30 T cell receptor beta chains came from one sample sequenced in a study of follicular helper T cells after annual influenza vaccination. As for time point: 2014-2015 season, pre-vaccination. Assay: immunoSEQ multiplex PCR; the TCRdb copy retains only in-frame clones and omits some. The table has over 25,000 clones, 80% to 90% seen once; the top ten hold 0.95% to 1.5%. This specimen consisted of CXCR5+ CD38- circulating T follicular helper cells from blood, obtained on the day of influenza vaccination. The sample's subset: circulating Tfh, non-naive CD4+CXCR5+PD-1+ (ICOS+CD38+ or ICOS-CD38-). All receptors derive from an adult who received the influenza vaccine.

This sequence joins TRBV10-2 and TRBJ1-1; D possibly corresponds to TRBD1 (6 bases). This CDR3 spans 12 amino acids. From germline, CDR1 is WSHSY and CDR2 SAAADI. Trimming left V 6 bases short and J 3 bases short, with 8 bases between. This CDR3 reads CASSRQDTEAFF. The CDR3 bases are TGCGCCAGCAGCCGACAGGACACTGAAGCTTTCTTT.

The J gene is TRBJ2-5, the V gene TRBV7-2; D is unresolved. V shed 3 bases and J shed 4 bases, with 9 bases lying between them. CDR1 is SGHTA, CDR2 FQGNSA, per germline. This CDR3 is 13 amino acids long. The CDR3 spells CASSFSRGETQYF. The CDR3 DNA reads as TGTGCCAGCAGCTTTAGCCGTGGAGAGACCCAGTACTTC.

The V and J genes are TRBV5-8 and TRBJ2-5; 10 bases fit TRBD2. Germline V gene sequence: CDR1 SGHTS, CDR2 YDEGEE. This CDR3 spans 16 amino acids. V shed 2 bases and J 3 bases; nucleotides not matched to a gene: 7. CDR3 nucleotides: TGTGCCAGCAGCTTTATAGCGGGAGGAGTAAAAGAGACCCAGTACTTC. Amino acid sequence: CASSFIAGGVKETQYF.

The J gene is TRBJ2-1, the V gene TRBV18; 7 nucleotides line up with TRBD1. The V gene end was trimmed by 3 bases and the J gene end by 15 bases; junction bases not matched to a gene: 14. CDR3 length: 14 residues. Germline CDR1 and CDR2: KGHSH and LQKENI. The DNA for the CDR3 is TGTGCCAGCTCACCGTCGTTAGGTGTGGGACAGTTGTTCTTC. Protein sequence: CASSPSLGVGQLFF. The whole variable domain, filled in from reference TRBV18 and TRBJ2-1, reads NAGVMQNPRHLVRRRGQEARLRCSPMKGHSHVYWYRQLPEEGLKFMVYLQKENIIDESGMPKERFSAEFPKEGPSILRIQQVVRGDSAAYFCASSPSLGVGQLFFGPGTRLTVL.

The V gene is TRBV5-1, the J gene TRBJ1-2; a possible D gene is TRBD1 (5 bases). Germline-derived CDR1 and CDR2 are SGHRS and YFSETQ. The CDR3 runs 13 residues. Trimming shortened V by 0 bases and J by 9 bases, and 12 bases separated the two germline ends. DNA of the CDR3: TGCGCCAGCAGCTTGGGGGAACAGGTTAGCTACACCTTC. Its translation is CASSLGEQVSYTF.

This clone was counted between two and nine times. Germline and junction disagree at one end, which may indicate a read error. The rearrangement links TRBV7-7 to TRBJ2-2; 7 bases map to TRBD1. This CDR3 is 15 amino acids long. CDR1 and CDR2 from the germline V gene are SSHAT and FNYEAQ (reference sequence). The CDR3 here is CASSANTGAPGELFF. The CDR3 DNA reads as TGTGCTAGCAGCGCAAATACAGGGGCACCCGGGGAGCTGTTTTTT.

The chain combines TRBV4-2 with TRBJ1-1; 8 nucleotides match TRBD1. After removal of 0 bases from V and 1 base from J, the junction contained 1 base not matched to a gene. Germline CDR1 LGHNA, CDR2 YNFKEQ. This CDR3 is 15 amino acids long. The CDR3 sequence is CASSQETGANTEAFF. CDR3 nucleotides: TGTGCCAGCAGCCAAGAGACAGGGGCGAACACTGAAGCTTTCTTT.

This clone has just a few counts. The chain carries TRBV7-2 and TRBJ2-1; 9 bases agree with TRBD2. The CDR3 contains 15 residues. V lost 5 bases and J lost 4; bases outside the gene matches: 6. CDR1 and CDR2 (germline): SGHTA, FQGNSA. As DNA, the CDR3 is TGTGCCAGCAGCAGTAGCGGGAGCCAGTACAATGAGCAGTTCTTC. This sequence encodes CASSSSGSQYNEQFF.

This chain connects TRBV9 to TRBJ2-3; 8 bases are a match to TRBD2. In germline, CDR1 is SGDLS, CDR2 YYNGEE. This CDR3 region has 17 residues. The ends lost 3 bases at V and 4 bases at J; junction bases unmatched: 13. CDR3 coding DNA: TGTGCCAGCAGCGGCCCATCGGCGGGAGGTGGGGCAGATACGCAGTATTTT. Its protein is CASSGPSAGGGADTQYF. The complete variable domain, with remaining parts taken from reference TRBV9 and TRBJ2-3, reads DSGVTQTPKHLITATGQRVTLRCSPRSGDLSVYWYQQSLDQGLQFLIQYYNGEERAKGNILERFSAQQFPDLHSELNLSSLELGDSALYFCASSGPSAGGGADTQYFGPGTRLTVL.

The chain joins TRBV18 to TRBJ1-1; weak D call: TRBD1 (6 bases). The CDR3 runs to 14 residues. Germline-derived CDR1 and CDR2 are KGHSH and LQKENI. V lost 1 base to trimming and J lost 4 bases, with 10 bases between them. The CDR3 loop is CASSPQGEGTEAFF. In nucleotides, the CDR3 is TGTGCCAGCTCACCACAGGGGGAAGGCACTGAAGCTTTCTTT.

This chain connects TRBV19 to TRBJ2-7, with 7 bases lining up with TRBD1. The trim removed 5 bases at V and 4 bases at J, leaving 11 bases unmatched. From germline, CDR1 is LNHDA and CDR2 SQIVND (reference sequence). This CDR3 has 15 amino acids. The CDR3 coding sequence is TGTGCCAGTAGTCCGCCGGGACAGACCCCTTACGAGCAGTACTTC. Encoded protein: CASSPPGQTPYEQYF.

The chain combines TRBV6-1 with TRBJ2-1; D is perhaps TRBD2 (6 bases). The CDR3 contains 16 residues. In germline, CDR1 is MNHNS, CDR2 SASEGT. Trimming stripped 1 base from V and 5 bases from J, with 15 bases between. The CDR3, as DNA: TGTGCCAGCAGTGAAGGATTGGGACTCGGAAACAATGAGCAGTTCTTC. It codes for CASSEGLGLGNNEQFF.

The V and J genes are TRBV5-8 and TRBJ1-5; 7 bases line up with TRBD1. The CDR3 runs 17 residues. J was trimmed by 0 bases and V by 3 bases; bases with no gene match: 9. Germline lookup yields CDR1 SGHTS and CDR2 YDEGEE. The CDR3 here is CASSSRRGLVSNQPQHF. The CDR3 bases are TGTGCCAGCAGCTCCCGGAGGGGGCTAGTTAGCAATCAGCCCCAGCATTTT.

The chain uses TRBV6-1 and TRBJ1-2; possible D gene TRBD1, 6 bases. This CDR3 has 15 amino acids. V gave up 6 bases and J gave up 0 bases, with 14 bases separating them. Germline V gene lookup returns CDR1 MNHNS and CDR2 SASEGT. Here the CDR3 reads CASSLSTGTNYGYTF. Here the CDR3 DNA reads TGTGCCAGCAGCCTTTCCACAGGGACTAACTATGGCTACACCTTC.

This clone was seen just once. The chain recombines TRBV6-1 with TRBJ1-5; a possible D gene is TRBD1 (6 bases). CDR1 and CDR2 from the germline V gene are MNHNS and SASEGT. The CDR3 has 14 residues. V dropped 3 bases and J dropped 3 bases, with 9 bases sitting between them. CDR3 region: CASSDGTLNQPQHF. The CDR3 nucleotides read TGTGCCAGCAGTGACGGGACACTCAATCAGCCCCAGCATTTT.

This chain uses TRBV7-2 with TRBJ1-5; tentative D call: TRBD1 (6 bases). This CDR3 has 16 residues. The V end lost 4 bases, the J end lost 0 bases, and 13 bases lay between the germline ends. Germline CDR1 reads SGHTA; CDR2 reads FQGNSA. The CDR3 region is CASSSTGTSSNQPQHF. CDR3 nucleotides: TGTGCCAGCAGCTCGACCGGGACAAGTAGCAATCAGCCCCAGCATTTT.

V is TRBV18 and J is TRBJ1-4; maybe TRBD1 (5 bases). V lost 4 bases to trimming and J lost 5 bases, with 8 bases between them. Germline V gives CDR1 KGHSH, CDR2 LQKENI. The CDR3 is 13 amino acids. CDR3: CASSLRENEKLFF. CDR3 DNA: TGTGCCAGCTCACTCAGGGAAAATGAAAAACTGTTTTTT.

This clone came up a few times. The chain combines TRBV30 with TRBJ1-6, with unresolved D. Trimming pared 4 bases from V and 9 bases from J, leaving 13 bases between. The CDR3 is 13 residues long. Germline-derived CDR1 and CDR2 are GTSNPN and SVGIG (reference sequence). CDR3 sequence: CAWTAGIGSPLHF. CDR3 DNA sequence: TGTGCCTGGACCGCGGGGATTGGTTCACCCCTCCACTTT. Drawing the rest from reference TRBV30 and TRBJ1-6, the complete variable domain is SQTIHQWPATLVQPVGSPLSLECTVEGTSNPNLYWYRQAAGRGLQLLFYSVGIGQISSEVPQNLSASRPQDRQFILSSKKLLLSDSGFYLCAWTAGIGSPLHFGNGTRLTVT.

This chain connects TRBV29-1 to TRBJ1-2; the match to TRBD1 covers 11 bases. The CDR3 consists of 16 residues. Per germline, CDR1 SQVTM and CDR2 ANQGSEA. V trimming: 0 bases; J trimming: 5 bases; junction bases outside the gene matches: 8. In DNA form, the CDR3 reads TGCAGCGTTGAAGATAGGGGACAGGGGGTTCGATATGGCTACACCTTC. Its protein product is CSVEDRGQGVRYGYTF.

The chain is built from TRBV6-1 and TRBJ2-7, with D possibly being TRBD2 (7 bases). This CDR3 contains 15 residues. The ends were cut back, 2 bases at V and 5 bases at J, with 16 bases in the middle. Germline V gives CDR1 MNHNS, CDR2 SASEGT. In DNA form, the CDR3 reads TGTGCCAGCAGTGAATTCGGGGGGCGCGCCCACGAGCAGTACTTC. Translating it yields CASSEFGGRAHEQYF.

V and J are TRBV6-6 and TRBJ2-7, with D perhaps TRBD1 (6 bases). The CDR3 runs 13 residues. Germline CDR1 is MNHNY and CDR2 is SVGAGI (reference sequence). The V and J ends lost 0 bases and 6 bases respectively, with 9 bases between them. The CDR3 DNA is TGTGCCAGCAGTTACTCTGGGGGCGGCGAGCAGTACTTC. It encodes CASSYSGGGEQYF.

The J gene is TRBJ2-5, the V gene TRBV20-1; D may be TRBD2 (6 bases). The length of the CDR3 is 10 residues. Germline CDR1 DFQATT, CDR2 SNEGSKA (reference sequence). The DNA for the CDR3 is TGCAGCGGGGGAAGGGAGACCCAGTACTTC. It specifies CSGGRETQYF.

This clone was counted once. The V gene is TRBV2, the J gene TRBJ1-1; 7 bases match TRBD1. V dropped 2 bases and J dropped 2; count of bases not matched to a gene: 11. Germline V gives CDR1 SNHLY, CDR2 FYNNEI. CDR3 length equals 17 residues. CDR3 sequence: CASSERGLQGQNTEAFF. Written as DNA, the CDR3 is TGTGCCAGCAGTGAAAGGGGCTTACAGGGGCAAAACACTGAAGCTTTCTTT. Drawing the rest from reference TRBV2 and TRBJ1-1, the complete variable domain is EPEVTQTPSHQVTQMGQEVILRCVPISNHLYFYWYRQILGQKVEFLVSFYNNEISEKSEIFDDQFSVERPDGSNFTLKIRSTKLEDSAMYFCASSERGLQGQNTEAFFGQGTRLTVV.

The rearrangement joins TRBV19 to TRBJ2-7; no clear D. Germline assignment: CDR1 LNHDA and CDR2 SQIVND (reference sequence). Trimming removed 7 bases from V and 7 bases from J, with 23 bases in between. This CDR3 is 15 amino acids long. This chain's CDR3 is CASKPGRGSGGEQYF. In DNA, the CDR3 is TGTGCCAGTAAGCCGGGTCGAGGATCCGGTGGAGAGCAGTACTTC.

The chain is built from TRBV27 and TRBJ1-2; unclear D gene. There are 15 residues in the CDR3. V lost 3 bases and J lost 2, with 13 bases in between. The germline CDR1 and CDR2 sequences are MNHEY and SMNVEV (reference sequence). The DNA for the CDR3 is TGTGCCAGCAGTTTCCAACCGCGCGGGAACTATGGCTACACCTTC. The encoded protein is CASSFQPRGNYGYTF.

This sequence joins TRBV7-9 and TRBJ2-6; D remains unclear. Germline loops: CDR1 SEHNR, CDR2 FQNEAQ (reference sequence). This CDR3 has 16 amino acids. Trimming took 6 bases from V and 0 from J, leaving 12 bases between them. The CDR3 DNA is TGTGCCAGCAGGAGCAACGCCATCTCTGGGGCCAACGTCCTGACTTTC. This gives the protein CASRSNAISGANVLTF.

The V call is TRBV7-3, the J call TRBJ1-2; 8 bases fit TRBD1. From germline, CDR1 is SGHTA and CDR2 FQGTGA. The CDR3 spans 13 residues. V was clipped by 4 bases and J by 8 bases; unmatched bases: 6. CDR3 loop: CASSSDRGKGYTF. The DNA of the CDR3 is TGTGCCAGCAGCTCCGACAGGGGAAAAGGCTACACCTTC.

This chain connects TRBV6-5 to TRBJ2-1; 9 bases fit TRBD1. V lost 2 bases, J lost 8 bases, and 7 bases stayed unmatched. The CDR3 runs 15 residues. Germline V CDR1 and CDR2: MNHEY, SVGAGI. The chain's CDR3 is CASSYRGQGGHEQFF. The CDR3 DNA is TGTGCCAGCAGTTACCGGGGACAGGGAGGTCATGAGCAGTTCTTC.

The chain joins TRBV6-5 to TRBJ2-7; a possible D gene is TRBD2 (5 bases). This CDR3 comprises 13 residues. Trimming removed 8 bases from V and 2 bases from J, with 13 bases in between. CDR1 is MNHEY, CDR2 SVGAGI, per germline. This CDR3 reads CASGADVAYEQYF. The CDR3 nucleotides are TGTGCCAGCGGAGCGGATGTCGCCTACGAGCAGTACTTC.

V gene TRBV18 combines with J gene TRBJ1-4, with 11 bases fitting TRBD1. Germline CDR1 reads KGHSH; CDR2 reads LQKENI. After removal of 6 bases from V and 7 bases from J, the junction contained 7 bases not matched to a gene. This CDR3 is built from 15 residues. The CDR3 nucleotides are TGTGCCAGCTCCCGCGGACAGGGGGCGGGTGAAAAACTGTTTTTT. The encoded protein is CASSRGQGAGEKLFF. Filled out from reference TRBV18 and TRBJ1-4, the complete variable domain reads NAGVMQNPRHLVRRRGQEARLRCSPMKGHSHVYWYRQLPEEGLKFMVYLQKENIIDESGMPKERFSAEFPKEGPSILRIQQVVRGDSAAYFCASSRGQGAGEKLFFGSGTQLSVL.